Shown below are 5 T cell receptor beta chains from a single sample sequenced in a study of T-cell reconstitution after alpha-beta-depleted transplantation in children. TCRbeta library preparation incorporated unique molecular identifiers. TCRdb analysed the PCR reads with MiXCR anew, one entry per CDR3 protein. In the table there are about 580,000 distinct CDR3 sequences, 23% of which are singletons. This specimen consisted of PBMCs, mostly from graft donor cells, obtained 360 days after TCRalphabeta/CD19-depleted stem cell transplant. These receptors all come from a boy under two years old who had a stem cell transplant for acute myeloid leukemia, so the T cells may come from the graft donor.

Ten or more counts support this clonotype. The rearrangement links TRBV29-1 to TRBJ1-2, with TRBD1 as a possible D gene (6 bases). CDR3 length: 14 amino acids. Between the trimmed V and J ends, which lost 3 bases and 0 bases, there was a span of 11 bases. CDR1 and CDR2 from the germline V gene are SQVTM and ANQGSEA. The CDR3 spells CSVDWAGANYGYTF. CDR3 nucleotide sequence: TGCAGCGTTGATTGGGCAGGGGCTAACTATGGCTACACCTTC.

This clonotype has ten or more counts. The chain joins TRBV12-3 or TRBV12-4 to TRBJ1-6; no reliable D call. Deletions cut 1 base from V and 6 bases from J, with 10 bases between. CDR3 length equals 15 residues. The CDR3 here is CASSLDGGGNSPLHF. The CDR3 coding sequence is TGTGCCAGCAGTTTAGACGGTGGCGGTAATTCACCCCTCCACTTT.

This clonotype has at least ten counts. Written as DNA, the CDR3 is TGTGCCAGCAGCTTGCAGGTGGTCTCCCAATCCCTCGAGGATACGCAGTATTTT. As protein: CASSLQVVSQSLEDTQYF. The rearrangement uses TRBV5-5 and TRBJ2-3; D gene uncertain. V lost 1 base and J 6 bases, leaving 24 bases between the germline ends. This CDR3 comprises 18 residues. Germline V gene data show CDR1 as SGHKS and CDR2 as YYEKEE (reference sequence).

Many counts were recorded for this clonotype. CDR3 protein: CASSLGGEQPQHF. Written as DNA, the CDR3 is TGTGCCAGCAGCTTAGGGGGGGAACAGCCCCAGCATTTT. This chain connects TRBV7-8 to TRBJ1-5, with a tentative D call TRBD1 (5 bases). Germline V gene lookup returns CDR1 SGHVS and CDR2 FQNEAQ. The germline V and J ends were trimmed by 1 base and 7 bases, with 8 bases remaining between them. This CDR3 region has 13 residues.

The chain links TRBV4-1 to TRBJ1-6; D unclear. Between the trimmed V and J ends, which lost 2 bases and 11 bases, there was a span of 10 bases. The V gene's germline CDR1 is MGHRA and CDR2 YSYEKL. CDR3 length: 13 residues. The CDR3 is CASSQLGIPPLHF. The CDR3 nucleotides read TGCGCCAGCAGCCAACTTGGGATACCACCCCTCCACTTT.